A single sample gave rise to the 20 T cell receptor beta chains below, sequenced in a study of OX40 agonist ivuxolimab in advanced cancers. Generated by immunoSEQ multiplex PCR, the TCRdb table keeps only in-frame clones and is missing some. The sample has about 60,000 clones, roughly 87% seen once. The sequenced sample was CD4+ or CD8+ T cells sorted from blood, obtained in a trial of the OX40 agonist ivuxolimab. Source of these receptors: an adult with an advanced solid tumor such as melanoma, head and neck, liver or kidney cancer.

This chain joins TRBV11-2 and TRBJ2-1; D is undetermined. The V end lost 5 bases, the J end lost 5 bases, and 13 bases lay between the germline ends. Germline V lookup: CDR1 SGHAT, CDR2 FQNNGV. CDR3 size: 14 residues. The CDR3 sequence: CASSRSVPNNEQFF. DNA of the CDR3: TGTGCCAGCAGCCGTTCCGTCCCCAACAATGAGCAGTTCTTC. The variable domain in full, completed from reference TRBV11-2 and TRBJ2-1, reads EAGVAQSPRYKIIEKRQSVAFWCNPISGHATLYWYQQILGQGPKLLIQFQNNGVVDDSQLPKDRFSAERLKGVDSTLKIQPAKLEDSAVYLCASSRSVPNNEQFFGPGTRLTVL.

This clone was seen a single time. One end of the junction is discordant with germline, which a read error may explain. The chain has TRBV4-1 and TRBJ2-7; D might be TRBD2 (5 bases). This CDR3 is 15 amino acids long. From germline, CDR1 is MGHRA and CDR2 YSYEKL. The CDR3 coding sequence is TGCGCCAGCGGCCAAGAGAGGGTGGCGTCCTACGAGCAGTACTTC. Translation: CASGQERVASYEQYF.

This clone appeared once. The genes are TRBV19 and TRBJ2-2; TRBD1 is a possible D gene (6 bases). The CDR3 length is 13 residues. Trimming shortened V by 5 bases and J by 8 bases, and 12 bases separated the two germline ends. Germline CDR1 is LNHDA and CDR2 is SQIVND (reference sequence). The CDR3 spells CASSSQGFGELFF. The CDR3 DNA reads as TGTGCCAGTAGTTCACAGGGATTTGGGGAGCTGTTTTTT.

This clone was seen once. This chain joins TRBV7-9 and TRBJ2-5; 10 bases are shared with TRBD1. The V gene's germline CDR1 is SEHNR and CDR2 FQNEAQ (reference sequence). The CDR3 has 14 residues. V lost 5 bases and J lost 6; bases outside the gene matches: 6. Here the CDR3 reads CASSPWTGGQTQYF. The CDR3 DNA sequence: TGTGCCAGCAGCCCATGGACAGGGGGTCAGACCCAGTACTTC.

V gene TRBV15 combines with J gene TRBJ2-3; D is possibly TRBD2 (7 bases). In germline, CDR1 is LNHNV, CDR2 YYDKDF (reference sequence). The CDR3 runs to 18 residues. The germline V and J ends were trimmed by 2 bases and 0 bases, with 18 bases remaining between them. The CDR3 DNA sequence: TGTGCCACCAGCAGAAAAGGGGGAGGGCTAACTAGCACAGATACGCAGTATTTT. It is translated as CATSRKGGGLTSTDTQYF. Combining the CDR3 with reference TRBV15 and TRBJ2-3 gives the whole variable domain DAMVIQNPRYQVTQFGKPVTLSCSQTLNHNVMYWYQQKSSQAPKLLFHYYDKDFNNEADTPDNFQSRRPNTSFCFLDIRSPGLGDTAMYLCATSRKGGGLTSTDTQYFGPGTRLTVL.

The CDR3 DNA sequence: TGTGCCAGCTCACCACTGCAGGGGTTCACTGAAGCTTTCTTT. This encodes CASSPLQGFTEAFF. J is TRBJ1-1 and V is TRBV18; D may be TRBD1 (6 bases). The CDR3 runs 14 residues. Germline-derived CDR1 and CDR2 are KGHSH and LQKENI. V lost 1 base and J lost 4, with 10 bases in between. The full variable domain, rest sourced from reference TRBV18 and TRBJ1-1, is NAGVMQNPRHLVRRRGQEARLRCSPMKGHSHVYWYRQLPEEGLKFMVYLQKENIIDESGMPKERFSAEFPKEGPSILRIQQVVRGDSAAYFCASSPLQGFTEAFFGQGTRLTVV.

The chain employs TRBV5-6 and TRBJ2-2, with D tentatively TRBD2 (6 bases). V lost 3 bases and J lost 4, with 10 bases in between. Germline assignment: CDR1 SGHDT and CDR2 YYEEEE. The CDR3 covers 14 residues. CDR3 bases: TGTGCCAGCAGCTGGAGGAGGGGCACCGGGGAGCTGTTTTTT. It is translated as CASSWRRGTGELFF.

The V and J genes are TRBV6-6 and TRBJ2-2; possibly TRBD1 for D (6 bases). The germline gives CDR1 MNHNY, CDR2 SVGAGI (reference sequence). The CDR3 runs to 16 residues. The ends were cut back, 4 bases at V and 4 bases at J, with 16 bases in the middle. CDR3 loop: CASSSLLGHLTGELFF. In DNA, the CDR3 is TGTGCCAGCAGTTCTCTTCTGGGACATCTCACCGGGGAGCTGTTTTTT.

This chain links TRBV18 with TRBJ2-7, with D tentatively TRBD1 (7 bases). The CDR3 consists of 15 residues. With 4 bases removed from V and 4 bases from J, the gap between germline ends came to 17 bases. CDR1 KGHSH and CDR2 LQKENI come from the germline V gene. CDR3 DNA sequence: TGTGCCAGCTCACTAGAGGTGACAGGGACTTACGAGCAGTACTTC. Translation: CASSLEVTGTYEQYF.

The rearrangement uses TRBV19 and TRBJ2-1, with 7 bases that match TRBD2. Germline values: CDR1 LNHDA, CDR2 SQIVND (reference sequence). V lost 4 bases to trimming and J lost 0 bases; unmatched junction nucleotides: 0. CDR3 length: 14 residues. The CDR3 loop reads CASSSGSSYNEQFF. CDR3 bases: TGTGCCAGTAGTAGCGGGAGCTCCTACAATGAGCAGTTCTTC.

V gene TRBV6-6 combines with J gene TRBJ2-1, with 10 positions matching TRBD2. Losses at the gene ends were 8 bases for V and 3 bases for J; bases not matched to a gene: 4. The CDR3 is 14 amino acids. Looked up from germline, CDR1 is MNHNY and CDR2 is SVGAGI (reference sequence). The CDR3 sequence: CASGGTSDYNEQFF. The CDR3 DNA follows: TGTGCCAGCGGCGGGACTAGCGACTACAATGAGCAGTTCTTC.

The V and J genes are TRBV18 and TRBJ2-7, with 11 nucleotides matching TRBD2. Germline loops: CDR1 KGHSH, CDR2 LQKENI. The ends lost 5 bases at V and 3 bases at J; junction bases unmatched: 6. CDR3 length equals 15 residues. CDR3 DNA: TGTGCCAGCTCAATCCTACTAGCGGGGGACTACGAGCAGTACTTC. The encoded protein is CASSILLAGDYEQYF.

The V gene is TRBV6-1, the J gene TRBJ1-5, with D possibly matching TRBD1 (5 bases). V was clipped by 7 bases and J by 0 bases, with 10 bases between them. The CDR3 is made up of 14 amino acids. The germline gives CDR1 MNHNS, CDR2 SASEGT. The CDR3 here is CASKGTVSNQPQHF. Written as DNA, the CDR3 is TGTGCCAGCAAGGGGACGGTTAGCAATCAGCCCCAGCATTTT.

This rearrangement joins TRBV19 to TRBJ2-3; either TRBD1 or TRBD2 may fit D (5 bases each). CDR1 and CDR2 (germline): LNHDA, SQIVND (reference sequence). V lost 10 bases and J 2 bases, leaving 16 bases between the germline ends. This CDR3 is built from 14 residues. CDR3 sequence reads: CATTRGSYTDTQYF. The CDR3 DNA sequence: TGTGCCACTACGAGGGGCAGCTACACAGATACGCAGTATTTT.

The CDR3 protein is CASSRTVQLSPLHF. In nucleotides, the CDR3 is TGTGCCAGCAGCCGGACGGTCCAATTGTCACCCCTCCACTTT. J is TRBJ1-6 and V is TRBV5-6; D uncertain. Germline loops: CDR1 SGHDT, CDR2 YYEEEE. There are 14 residues in the CDR3. Trimming cost V 4 bases and J 10 bases, with 15 bases left between them.

This clone was detected once. The chain has TRBV6-1 and TRBJ1-2, with 9 bases aligning to TRBD1. The germline CDR1 and CDR2 sequences are MNHNS and SASEGT. Trimming removed 6 bases from V and 7 bases from J; junction bases left unmatched: 12. The CDR3 contains 15 residues. The CDR3 loop reads CASRDWTGEIRGYTF. CDR3 in DNA: TGTGCCAGCAGGGACTGGACAGGGGAGATTCGTGGCTACACCTTC.

The chain employs TRBV2 and TRBJ2-7; no clear D gene. The ends were cut back, 4 bases at V and 0 bases at J, with 10 bases in the middle. CDR1 is SNHLY, CDR2 FYNNEI, per germline. The CDR3 is 14 residues long. CDR3 protein: CASSGQTVSYEQYF. In DNA, the CDR3 is TGTGCCAGCAGTGGGCAGACCGTCTCCTACGAGCAGTACTTC.

The chain recombines TRBV2 with TRBJ1-6, with D uncertain. Looked up from germline, CDR1 is SNHLY and CDR2 is FYNNEI. The CDR3 totals 12 residues. V gave up 3 bases and J gave up 9 bases, with 6 bases separating them. DNA for the CDR3: TGTGCCAGCAGTGACAGCCCTTCACCCCTCCACTTT. Its protein is CASSDSPSPLHF.

The CDR3 nucleotides are TGTGCCAGCGGGGATTACCTCTACAATGAGCAGTTCTTC. Encoded protein: CASGDYLYNEQFF. The V and J genes are TRBV2 and TRBJ2-1; D is undetermined. The V gene's germline CDR1 is SNHLY and CDR2 FYNNEI. V was clipped by 8 bases and J by 3 bases, with 11 bases between them. The CDR3 extends over 13 amino acids.

V and J are TRBV19 and TRBJ2-3, with 8 bases matching TRBD1. Germline-derived CDR1 and CDR2 are LNHDA and SQIVND (reference sequence). The length of the CDR3 is 14 residues. Trimming cost V 7 bases and J 0 bases; bases outside gene matches: 3. The chain's CDR3 is CASKDRASTDTQYF. The DNA for the CDR3 is TGTGCCAGTAAGGACAGGGCCAGCACAGATACGCAGTATTTT.